This TCR beta chain was documented in a study of CD8 T cells in ankylosing spondylitis. Whole-study findings and limits: Reportedly, significant enrichment of disease-linked clones occurred in matched ankylosing spondylitis synovial fluid. Both synovial fluid and blood in reactive arthritis had previously been reported to carry some motif variants. Typical of ankylosing spondylitis blood, it appeared, was a TCR beta motif of seven to nine highly homologous variants.

There are a few counts of this clonotype. What it recognizes is unknown. TCRdb re-analysed the 5' RACE reads in MiXCR, keeping a single row per CDR3 protein. The repertoire holds just under 550,000 distinct CDR3 sequences, with roughly 13% as singletons. The sequencing input was blood, either unsorted or a sorted T cell fraction (not recorded which). The origin of this receptor is a male donor with ankylosing spondylitis.

The CDR3 DNA reads TGCAGCGTTGTTAGAGCGGGAGGGCCGATTAGCGAGCAGTACTTC. Protein: CSVVRAGGPISEQYF. This chain links TRBV29-1 with TRBJ2-7, with 10 bases identical to TRBD2. The CDR3 spans 15 residues. Germline assignment: CDR1 SQVTM and CDR2 ANQGSEA. Unmatched junction bases numbered 12, after V lost 4 bases and J lost 6 bases.